This TCR beta chain was sequenced during a study of CD8 T cells in Susac syndrome. This clonotype was detected a few times. What it recognizes is unknown. Study findings and constraints: Susac-specific public clones were found in total CD8+ and CD8+ TEMRA repertoires, numbering under 20 and five, respectively.

V dropped 0 bases and J dropped 9 bases, with 6 bases sitting between them. Germline CDR1 MNHEY, CDR2 SMNVEV (reference sequence). The CDR3 covers 12 residues. The RNA input was roughly 0.45 to 1 ug, and it was reverse transcribed with random hexamers. Amplification of TCR beta CDR3 spanned 54 Vbeta and 13 Jbeta via immunoSEQ multiplex PCR. TCRdb re-analysed the immunoSEQ multiplex PCR reads in MiXCR, keeping a single row per CDR3 protein. The table lists tens of thousands of distinct CDR3 sequences, roughly 95% of them singletons. The sequenced sample was CD8+ T cells from PBMCs. This clonotype was sampled from a human donor with Susac syndrome. The chain carries TRBV27 and TRBJ2-1; D not resolved. CDR3 nucleotide sequence: TGTGCCAGCAGTTTATCAGGCGGTGAGCAGTTCTTC. It encodes CASSLSGGEQFF.